The clone carrying this TCR beta chain occurred many times. The antigen remains unidentified. Naive CD8 libraries were made from roughly 18,000 to 920,000 sorted cells, and they used 10%, 30% or 50% RNA. Naive CD8 T cells were FACS-sorted by CD8+CD4-CCR7+CD45RA+ markers. This sample was taken from a study of molecular identifiers for immune sequencing clone quantification. Study-level results: Effector cells had over 99% of their molecules in clones above 20 RNA copies, while naive cells had under 1%.

Per germline, CDR1 SGHTA and CDR2 FQGNSA. This CDR3 has 14 residues. V lost 4 bases and J lost 1, with 11 bases in between. Previously described methods with listed TCR primers produced the bulk TCR libraries. TCRdb called the PCR reads again in MiXCR, with one record for every CDR3 protein. The sample records about 510,000 distinct CDR3 sequences, about 25% being singletons. This chain uses TRBV7-2 with TRBJ2-7; D is perhaps TRBD1 or TRBD2 (6 bases each). Sequenced: naive CD8+ T cells from blood, with Jurkat cell RNA spiked in. Subset here: FACS-sorted CD8+CD4-CCR7+CD45RA+ naive T cells. This clonotype was sampled from a human donor in good health. Some libraries in this study had Jurkat cell RNA spiked in. The CDR3 protein is CASSSGGTSYEQYF. The CDR3 DNA is TGTGCCAGCAGCTCCGGGGGCACATCCTACGAGCAGTACTTC.